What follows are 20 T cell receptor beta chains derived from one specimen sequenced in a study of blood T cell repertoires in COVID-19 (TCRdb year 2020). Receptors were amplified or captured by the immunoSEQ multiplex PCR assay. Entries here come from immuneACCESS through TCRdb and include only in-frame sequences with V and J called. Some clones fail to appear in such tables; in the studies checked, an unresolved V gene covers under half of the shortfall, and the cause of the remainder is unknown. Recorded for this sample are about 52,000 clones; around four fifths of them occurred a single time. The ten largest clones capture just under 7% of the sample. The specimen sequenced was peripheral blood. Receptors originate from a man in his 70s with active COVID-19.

This CDR3 is CASSLRDMDSPLHF. Here the CDR3 DNA reads TGTGCCAGCAGCCTCCGGGACATGGATTCACCCCTCCACTTT. V is TRBV3-1 (or the pseudogene TRBV3-2) and J is TRBJ1-6, with D perhaps TRBD1 (6 bases). Germline V gene lookup returns CDR1 LGHDT and CDR2 YNNKEL (reference sequence). The V end was cut by 4 bases, the J end by 8 bases, with 12 bases between. This CDR3 is built from 14 residues.

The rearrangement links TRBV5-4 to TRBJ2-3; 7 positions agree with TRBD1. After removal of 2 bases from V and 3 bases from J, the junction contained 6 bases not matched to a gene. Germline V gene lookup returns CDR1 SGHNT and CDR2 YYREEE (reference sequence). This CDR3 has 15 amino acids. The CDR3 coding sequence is TGTGCCAGCAGCTTCCAAAGGGGGCAAACAGATACGCAGTATTTT. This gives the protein CASSFQRGQTDTQYF.

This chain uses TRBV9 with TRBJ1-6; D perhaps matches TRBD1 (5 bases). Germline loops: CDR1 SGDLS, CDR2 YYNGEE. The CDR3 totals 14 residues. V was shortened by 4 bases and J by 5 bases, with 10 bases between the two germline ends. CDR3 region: CASSTAGDNSPLHF. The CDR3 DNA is TGTGCCAGCAGCACCGCGGGGGATAATTCACCCCTCCACTTT.

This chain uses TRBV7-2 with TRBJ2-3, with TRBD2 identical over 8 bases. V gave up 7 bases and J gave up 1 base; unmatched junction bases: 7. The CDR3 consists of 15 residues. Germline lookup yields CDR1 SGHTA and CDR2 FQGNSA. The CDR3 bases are TGTGCCAGCAACCTCAGCGGGGGCCGCACAGATACGCAGTATTTT. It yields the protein CASNLSGGRTDTQYF.

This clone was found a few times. CDR3 bases: TGTGCCAGCAGTCTCTCCGGTGCGGGCCATGAGCAGTTCTTC. It encodes CASSLSGAGHEQFF. The chain couples TRBV6-5 to TRBJ2-1; D may be TRBD2 (5 bases). The CDR3 is made up of 14 amino acids. CDR1 is MNHEY and CDR2 is SVGAGI in the germline V gene. Trimming stripped 5 bases from V and 8 bases from J, with 16 bases between.

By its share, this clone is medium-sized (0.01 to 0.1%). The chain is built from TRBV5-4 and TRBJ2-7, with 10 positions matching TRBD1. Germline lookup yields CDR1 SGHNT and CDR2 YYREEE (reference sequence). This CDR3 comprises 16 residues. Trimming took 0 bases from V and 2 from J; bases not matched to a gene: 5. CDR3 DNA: TGTGCCAGCAGCTTGGGGGGACAGGGGCCGCCCTACGAGCAGTACTTC. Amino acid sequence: CASSLGGQGPPYEQYF.

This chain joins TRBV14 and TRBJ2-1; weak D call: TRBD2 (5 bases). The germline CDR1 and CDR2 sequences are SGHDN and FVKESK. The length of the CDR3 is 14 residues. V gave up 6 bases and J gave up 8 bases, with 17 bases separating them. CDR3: CASSRLEVIDEQFF. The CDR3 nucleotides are TGTGCCAGCAGTCGACTGGAGGTTATCGATGAGCAGTTCTTC.

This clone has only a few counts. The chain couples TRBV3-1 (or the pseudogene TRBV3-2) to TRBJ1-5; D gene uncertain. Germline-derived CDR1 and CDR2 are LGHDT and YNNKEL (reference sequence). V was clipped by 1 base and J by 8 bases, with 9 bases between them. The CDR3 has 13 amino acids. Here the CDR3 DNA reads TGTGCCAGCAGCCAAGGGAGGGAAGAGCCCCAGCATTTT. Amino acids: CASSQGREEPQHF.

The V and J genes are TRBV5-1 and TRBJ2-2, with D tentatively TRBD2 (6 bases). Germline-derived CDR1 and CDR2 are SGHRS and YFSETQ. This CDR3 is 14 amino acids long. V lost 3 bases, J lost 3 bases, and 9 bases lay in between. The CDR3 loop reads CASSSTSYTGELFF. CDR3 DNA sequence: TGCGCCAGCAGCTCGACTAGTTACACCGGGGAGCTGTTTTTT.

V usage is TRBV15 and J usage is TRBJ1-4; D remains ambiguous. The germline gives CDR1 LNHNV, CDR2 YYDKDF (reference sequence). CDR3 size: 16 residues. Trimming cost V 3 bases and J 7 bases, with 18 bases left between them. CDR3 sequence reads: CATSSISTLSGEKLFF. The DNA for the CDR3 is TGTGCCACCAGCAGTATTTCAACGCTCTCAGGTGAAAAACTGTTTTTT.

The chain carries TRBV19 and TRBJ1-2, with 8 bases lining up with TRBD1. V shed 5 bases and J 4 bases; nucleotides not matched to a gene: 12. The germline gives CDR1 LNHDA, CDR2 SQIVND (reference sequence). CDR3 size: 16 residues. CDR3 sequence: CASSLTGTGLSYGYTF. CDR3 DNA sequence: TGTGCCAGTAGTCTTACCGGGACAGGACTCTCCTATGGCTACACCTTC.

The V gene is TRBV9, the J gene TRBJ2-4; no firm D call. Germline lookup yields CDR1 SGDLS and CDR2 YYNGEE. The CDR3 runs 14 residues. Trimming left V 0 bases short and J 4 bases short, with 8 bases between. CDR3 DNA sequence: TGTGCCAGCAGCGTAGGCTCACAGAAAAACATTCAGTACTTC. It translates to CASSVGSQKNIQYF.

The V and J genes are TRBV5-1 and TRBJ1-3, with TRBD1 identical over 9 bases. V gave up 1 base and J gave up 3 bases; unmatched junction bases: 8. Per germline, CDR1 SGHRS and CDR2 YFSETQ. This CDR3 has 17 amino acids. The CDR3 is CASSLTGQGLDGNTIYF. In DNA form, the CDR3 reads TGCGCCAGCAGCTTGACTGGACAGGGGTTAGATGGAAACACCATATATTTT.

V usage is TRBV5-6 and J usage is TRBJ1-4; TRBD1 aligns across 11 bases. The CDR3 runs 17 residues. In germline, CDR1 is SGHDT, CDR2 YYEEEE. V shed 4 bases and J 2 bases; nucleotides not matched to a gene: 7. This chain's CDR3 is CASSLGQGVSTNEKLFF. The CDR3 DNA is TGTGCCAGCAGCCTGGGACAGGGGGTTTCTACTAATGAAAAACTGTTTTTT.

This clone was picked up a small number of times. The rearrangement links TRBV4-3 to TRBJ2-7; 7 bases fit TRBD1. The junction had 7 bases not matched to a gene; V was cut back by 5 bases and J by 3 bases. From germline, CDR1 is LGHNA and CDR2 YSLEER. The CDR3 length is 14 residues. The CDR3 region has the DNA TGCGCCAGCAGCACCGGGACAGACGGCTACGAGCAGTACTTC. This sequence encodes CASSTGTDGYEQYF.

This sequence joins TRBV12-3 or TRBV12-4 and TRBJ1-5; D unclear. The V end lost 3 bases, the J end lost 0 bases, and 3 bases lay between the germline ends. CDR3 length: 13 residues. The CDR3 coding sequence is TGTGCCAGCAGTTTTAATAGCAATCAGCCCCAGCATTTT. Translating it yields CASSFNSNQPQHF.

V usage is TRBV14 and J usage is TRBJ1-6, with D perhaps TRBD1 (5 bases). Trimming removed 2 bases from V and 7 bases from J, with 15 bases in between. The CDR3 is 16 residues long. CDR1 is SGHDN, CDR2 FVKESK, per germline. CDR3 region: CASSQLGGQKNSPLHF. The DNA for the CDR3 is TGTGCCAGCAGCCAATTGGGGGGTCAGAAAAATTCACCCCTCCACTTT.

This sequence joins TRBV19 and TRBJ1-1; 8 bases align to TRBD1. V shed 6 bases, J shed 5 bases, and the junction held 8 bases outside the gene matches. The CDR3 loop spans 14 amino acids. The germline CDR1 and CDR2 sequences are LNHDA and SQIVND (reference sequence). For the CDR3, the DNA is TGTGCCAGTAGACAGGGGGAAGTAGGGACTGAAGCTTTCTTT. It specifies CASRQGEVGTEAFF.

The DNA for the CDR3 is TGTGCCAGCAGTTACCTGGACCGAGGGCACAATGAGCAGTTCTTC. Its translation: CASSYLDRGHNEQFF. The rearrangement joins TRBV6-5 to TRBJ2-1; D might be TRBD2 (5 bases). The CDR3 spans 15 residues. The V gene lost 2 bases and the J gene lost 5 bases, with 13 bases spanning the gap. From germline, CDR1 is MNHEY and CDR2 SVGAGI.

This chain's CDR3 is CASSLDGRSYNEQFF. The CDR3 nucleotides are TGTGCCAGCAGCTTGGACGGTAGATCCTACAATGAGCAGTTCTTC. The chain joins TRBV5-8 to TRBJ2-1; D uncertain. Germline CDR1 and CDR2: SGHTS and YDEGEE. The CDR3 is made up of 15 amino acids. Trimming left V 0 bases short and J 1 base short, with 8 bases between.